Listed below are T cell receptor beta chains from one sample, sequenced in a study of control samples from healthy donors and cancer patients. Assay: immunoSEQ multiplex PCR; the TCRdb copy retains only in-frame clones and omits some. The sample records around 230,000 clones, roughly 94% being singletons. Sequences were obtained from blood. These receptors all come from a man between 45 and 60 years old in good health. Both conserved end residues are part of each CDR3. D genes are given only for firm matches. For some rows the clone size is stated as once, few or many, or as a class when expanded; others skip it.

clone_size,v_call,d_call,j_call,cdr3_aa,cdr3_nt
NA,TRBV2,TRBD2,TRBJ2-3,CASTKYAGGTDTQYF,TGTGCCAGCACCAAATACGCGGGGGGCACAGATACGCAGTATTTT
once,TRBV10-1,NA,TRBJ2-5,CASSEAGDRETQYF,TGCGCCAGCAGTGAGGCGGGTGATCGTGAGACCCAGTACTTC
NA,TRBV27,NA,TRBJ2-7,CASSLVPGTGSYEQYF,TGTGCCAGCAGTTTAGTTCCCGGGACGGGCTCCTACGAGCAGTACTTC
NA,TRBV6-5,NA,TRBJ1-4,CASSYSMGQAKLFF,TGTGCCAGCAGTTACTCAATGGGGCAGGCAAAACTGTTTTTT
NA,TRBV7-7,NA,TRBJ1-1,CASSLTRGTEAFF,TGTGCCAGCAGCTTAACCAGGGGCACTGAAGCTTTCTTT
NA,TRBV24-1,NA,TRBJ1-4,CATPGLDEKLFF,TGTGCCACCCCGGGGCTCGATGAAAAACTGTTTTTT
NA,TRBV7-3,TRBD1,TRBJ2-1,CASSLGTVNNEQFF,TGTGCCAGCAGCCTAGGGACAGTGAACAATGAGCAGTTCTTC
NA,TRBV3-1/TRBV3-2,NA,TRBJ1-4,CASSHAVGPLNEKLFF,TGTGCCAGCAGCCATGCCGTGGGGCCCCTTAATGAAAAACTGTTTTTT
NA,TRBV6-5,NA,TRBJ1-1,CASSPFGSEAFF,TGTGCCAGCAGTCCGTTCGGGTCTGAAGCTTTCTTT
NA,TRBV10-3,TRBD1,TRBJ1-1,CAISERDRGEGTEAFF,TGTGCCATCAGTGAGCGGGACAGGGGGGAGGGCACTGAAGCTTTCTTT
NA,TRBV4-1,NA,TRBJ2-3,CASSQHLTSTTDTQYF,TGCGCCAGCAGCCAACACCTCACAAGTACCACAGATACGCAGTATTTT
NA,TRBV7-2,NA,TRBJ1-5,CASSLSRDQPQHF,TGTGCCAGCAGCTTATCTCGGGATCAGCCCCAGCATTTT
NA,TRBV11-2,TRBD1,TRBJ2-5,CASSLGDRGRETQYF,TGTGCCAGCAGCTTAGGGGACAGGGGGAGAGAGACCCAGTACTTC
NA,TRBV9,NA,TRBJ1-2,CASSEGGINYGYTF,TGTGCCAGCAGCGAGGGGGGGATTAACTATGGCTACACCTTC
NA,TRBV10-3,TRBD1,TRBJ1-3,CAMQQGPGNTIYF,TGTGCCATGCAACAGGGGCCTGGAAACACCATATATTTT
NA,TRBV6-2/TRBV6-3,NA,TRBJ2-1,CASSPPGVAKGHEQFF,TGTGCCAGCAGTCCACCTGGGGTAGCGAAGGGCCATGAGCAGTTCTTC
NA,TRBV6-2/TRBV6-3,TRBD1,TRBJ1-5,CASSYPPGTGGSHYNQPQHF,TGTGCCAGCAGTTACCCTCCCGGGACAGGGGGCTCCCACTACAATCAGCCCCAGCATTTT
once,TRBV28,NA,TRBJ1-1,CASSLRGGDTEAFF,TGTGCCAGCAGTTTACGGGGTGGCGACACTGAAGCTTTCTTT
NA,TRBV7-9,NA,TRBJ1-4,CASSPNRINEKLFF,TGTGCCAGCAGCCCAAACAGGATTAATGAAAAACTGTTTTTT
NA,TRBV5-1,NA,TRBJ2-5,CASSLTQGTGETQYF,TGCGCCAGCAGTCTAACTCAGGGGACGGGAGAGACCCAGTACTTC
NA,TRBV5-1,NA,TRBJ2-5,CASSLEASAQETQYF,TGCGCCAGCAGCTTGGAGGCTAGCGCACAAGAGACCCAGTACTTC
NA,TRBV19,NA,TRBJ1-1,CASSTPYRVRLNTEAFF,TGTGCCAGTAGTACCCCATACAGGGTCCGTTTGAACACTGAAGCTTTCTTT
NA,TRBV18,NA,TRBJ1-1,CATYREINTEAFF,TGTGCCACCTACAGAGAGATAAACACTGAAGCTTTCTTT
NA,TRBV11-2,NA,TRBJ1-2,CASSFPPGIGRDGYTF,TGTGCCAGCAGCTTCCCCCCGGGAATCGGGAGGGATGGCTACACCTTC
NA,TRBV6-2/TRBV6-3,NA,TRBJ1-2,CASSPSYGYTF,TGTGCCAGCAGTCCCTCATATGGCTACACCTTC
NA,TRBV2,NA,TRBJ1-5,CASSDRTSSQPQHF,TGTGCCAGCAGTGACAGGACCTCCAGTCAGCCCCAGCATTTT
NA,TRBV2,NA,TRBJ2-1,CARQGVLGEQFF,TGTGCCCGGCAGGGAGTGTTGGGCGAGCAGTTCTTC
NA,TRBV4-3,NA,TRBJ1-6,CASSRTEDSPLHF,TGCGCCAGCAGCCGTACAGAGGATTCACCCCTCCACTTT
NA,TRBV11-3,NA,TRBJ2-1,CASSLTDSEQFF,TGTGCCAGCAGCTTAACAGATAGTGAGCAGTTCTTC
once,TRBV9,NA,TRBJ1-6,CASSVRGASGSPLHF,TGTGCCAGCAGCGTTCGGGGGGCTAGCGGTTCACCCCTCCACTTT
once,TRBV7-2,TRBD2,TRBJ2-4,CASSSDRGDQYF,TGTGCCAGCAGCTCCGACCGGGGGGATCAGTACTTC
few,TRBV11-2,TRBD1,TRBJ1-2,CASSYGQGAYYGYTF,TGTGCCAGCAGTTATGGACAGGGGGCCTACTATGGCTACACCTTC